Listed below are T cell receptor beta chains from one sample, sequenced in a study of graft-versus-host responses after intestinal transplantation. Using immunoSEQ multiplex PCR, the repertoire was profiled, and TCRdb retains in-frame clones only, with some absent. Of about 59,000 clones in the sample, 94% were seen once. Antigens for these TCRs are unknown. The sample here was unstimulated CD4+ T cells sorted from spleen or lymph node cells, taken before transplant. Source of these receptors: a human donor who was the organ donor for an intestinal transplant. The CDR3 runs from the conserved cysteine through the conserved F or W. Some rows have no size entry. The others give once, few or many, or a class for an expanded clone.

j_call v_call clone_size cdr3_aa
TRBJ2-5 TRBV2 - CASHLETQYF
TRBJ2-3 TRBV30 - CAARRETQYF
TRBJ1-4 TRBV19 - CASSSRRDGGQKLFF
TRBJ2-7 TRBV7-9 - CASSLRWEQYF
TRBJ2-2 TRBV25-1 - CASSDPTGAGELFF
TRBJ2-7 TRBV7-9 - CASRRQGSYEQYF
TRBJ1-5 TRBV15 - CATSRPRTGATSNQPQHF
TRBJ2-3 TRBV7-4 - CASSPRSGGGDTQYF
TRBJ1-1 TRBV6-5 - CASSGTGRNTEAFF
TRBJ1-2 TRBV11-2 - CASSRPRNGYTF
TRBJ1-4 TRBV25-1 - CASSEALPPPNEKLFF
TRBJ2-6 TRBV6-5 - CASSYRGTGANVLTF
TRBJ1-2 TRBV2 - CASSRTAGYTF
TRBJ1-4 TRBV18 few CASSPDRPTNEKLFF
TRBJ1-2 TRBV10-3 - CAISESRDSFYGYTF
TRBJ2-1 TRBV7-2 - CASSYRGNTEQFF
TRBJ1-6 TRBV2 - CASRNRANSPLHF
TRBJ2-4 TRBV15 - CASAGGRENIQYF
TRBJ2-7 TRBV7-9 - CASSPSGQTYEQYF
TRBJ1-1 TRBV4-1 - CASSPKPLTGNTEAFF
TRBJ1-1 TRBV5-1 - CASSLAGMNTEAFF
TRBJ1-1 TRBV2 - CASSVGGANTEAFF
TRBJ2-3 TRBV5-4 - CASSFSGGPTDTQYF
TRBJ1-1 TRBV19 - CASSIRTGGSNTEAFF
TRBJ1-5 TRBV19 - CASSPKTGHGGPQHF
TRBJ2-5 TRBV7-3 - CASSPSGVQETQYF
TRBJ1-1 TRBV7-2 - CASSRDRGRAFF
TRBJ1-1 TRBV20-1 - CRQDRGRIAFF
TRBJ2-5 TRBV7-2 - CASSYLAGGGETQYF
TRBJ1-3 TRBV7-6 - CASSRGPGGKSGNTIYF
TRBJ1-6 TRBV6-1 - CASSPPQGAGSPLHF
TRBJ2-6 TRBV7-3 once CASSFTGANVLTF
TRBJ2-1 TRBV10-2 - CASSERLGGGASDEQFF
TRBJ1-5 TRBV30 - CAFQGGDQPQHF
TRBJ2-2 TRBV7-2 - CASSLITVVSGELFF
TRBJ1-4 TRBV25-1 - CASSGGQGNEKLFF
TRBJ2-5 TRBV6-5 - CASSYLSGEETQYF
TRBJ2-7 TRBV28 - CASSPLDRYEQYF
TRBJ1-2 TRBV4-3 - CASSQDDVNYGYTF
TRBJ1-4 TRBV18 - CASSPPSGDREKLFF
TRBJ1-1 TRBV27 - CASSSREAFLNTEAFF
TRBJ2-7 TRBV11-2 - CASSLTSGGVGAEYF
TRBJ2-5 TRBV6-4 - CASRGTGGETQYF
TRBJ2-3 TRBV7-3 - CASSFMVGGTDTQYF
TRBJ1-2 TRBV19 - CASSRKEAGDKGYTF
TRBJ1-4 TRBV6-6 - CASRGGTNEKLFF
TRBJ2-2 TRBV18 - CASSPRNTGELFF
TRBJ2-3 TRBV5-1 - CASSLSVSGAVPTDTQYF